This passage covers 7 T cell receptor beta chains from one sample sequenced in a study of T cell clonality in common variable immunodeficiency. Only in-frame clones appear in the TCRdb table, and some are missing; sequencing was by immunoSEQ multiplex PCR. Observed are 4,000 to 6,500 clones, no singletons, with the top ten taking over 11%. These receptors' targets are unknown. Overall study results and limits: Reportedly, TCR beta sequences from common variable immunodeficiency showed fewer deletions and N-nucleotide insertions.

The sequenced sample consisted of peripheral blood mononuclear cells. The source of these receptors is a human donor with common variable immunodeficiency.

The sample holds a few counts of this clone. The CDR3: CASSLALAGNSYEQYF. The covered CDR3 bases are TGCGCCAGCAGCTTGGCGCTAGCGGGAAACTCCTACGAG. This chain joins TRBV5-1 and TRBJ2-7, with TRBD2 matching 9 bases. The read is 3 residues too short to cover the CDR3 end, so that end is filled in from the germline J gene. Germline V gene sequence: CDR1 SGHRS, CDR2 YFSETQ. V trimming: 0 bases; J trimming: 0 bases; junction bases outside the gene matches: 4. The CDR3 runs 16 residues.

This clone was found a few times. The read comes to an end 3 residues before the CDR3 does, leaving the germline J gene to fill in the end. The chain is built from TRBV6-2 or TRBV6-3 and TRBJ1-2; 10 positions agree with TRBD1. The ends lost 4 bases at V and 4 bases at J; junction bases unmatched: 6. Germline CDR1 MNHEY, CDR2 SVGEGT. The CDR3 spans 15 residues. The CDR3 protein is CASSSWTGGSYGYTF. The sequenced CDR3 bases are TGTGCCAGCAGTTCTTGGACAGGGGGAAGCTATGGC.

In the case of this clone: The read ends 3 residues shy of where the CDR3 ends; the end is completed using the germline J gene. The chain carries TRBV19 and TRBJ2-7; 7 bases agree with TRBD1. Looked up from germline, CDR1 is LNHDA and CDR2 is SQIVND (reference sequence). This CDR3 is built from 14 residues. V gave up 7 bases and J gave up 3 bases; unmatched junction bases: 9. CDR3 bases read: TGTGCCAGTACGCCCGGGACAGCTTTCTACGAG. It is translated as CASTPGTAFYE. The full CDR3 protein is CASTPGTAFYEQYF.

CDR3 in amino acids: CASKVRTGLSYEQYF. Incomplete CDR3 DNA: TGTGCCAGTAAAGTCCGGACAGGGCTATCCTACGAG. The V gene is TRBV19, the J gene TRBJ2-7; TRBD1 matches at 8 bases. The CDR3 goes on 3 residues after the read ends, and that part is filled in from the germline J gene. The CDR3 is 15 residues long. Looked up from germline, CDR1 is LNHDA and CDR2 is SQIVND (reference sequence). J was trimmed by 1 base and V by 7 bases; bases with no gene match: 9. The whole variable domain, remainder taken from reference TRBV19 and TRBJ2-7, is DGGITQSPKYLFRKEGQNVTLSCEQNLNHDAMYWYRQDPGQGLRLIYYSQIVNDFQKGDIAEGYSVSREKKESFPLTVTSAQKNPTAFYLCASKVRTGLSYEQYFGPGTRLTVT.

This clone was seen only a few times. The read comes to an end 3 residues before the CDR3 does, leaving the germline J gene to fill in the end. The chain employs TRBV5-1 and TRBJ1-1; D uncertain. V lost 0 bases to trimming and J lost 2 bases, with 8 bases between them. Germline lookup yields CDR1 SGHRS and CDR2 YFSETQ. The length of the CDR3 is 14 residues. CDR3 in amino acids: CASSLVRDNTEAFF. CDR3 bases read: TGCGCCAGCAGCTTGGTGCGGGATAACACTGAA.

This clone was recorded at least ten times. The CDR3 end is not reached by the read, which stops 3 residues before it; the germline J gene fills it in. The V gene is TRBV10-3, the J gene TRBJ2-2; the match to TRBD1 covers 8 bases. Germline-derived CDR1 and CDR2 are ENHRY and SYGVKD. After removal of 6 bases from V and 2 bases from J, the junction contained 5 bases not matched to a gene. There are 15 residues in the CDR3. CDR3 DNA (partial): TGTGCCATCAGAGCCGGGACAGGAAACACCGGGGAG. Translated: CAIRAGTGNTGE. The CDR3 as a whole reads CAIRAGTGNTGELFF.

Comments on this clone: The read gets to within 3 residues of the CDR3 end, and the germline J gene fills in the rest. This chain uses TRBV6-2 or TRBV6-3 with TRBJ1-5, with 7 bases lining up with TRBD1. This CDR3 region has 15 residues. J was trimmed by 4 bases and V by 5 bases; bases with no gene match: 8. Germline V CDR1 and CDR2: MNHEY, SVGEGT. CDR3 DNA, as far as it was read: TGTGCCAGCAGTAACCCGGACAGGCCAAATCAGCCC. Protein product: CASSNPDRPNQP. The entire CDR3 protein reads CASSNPDRPNQPQHF.